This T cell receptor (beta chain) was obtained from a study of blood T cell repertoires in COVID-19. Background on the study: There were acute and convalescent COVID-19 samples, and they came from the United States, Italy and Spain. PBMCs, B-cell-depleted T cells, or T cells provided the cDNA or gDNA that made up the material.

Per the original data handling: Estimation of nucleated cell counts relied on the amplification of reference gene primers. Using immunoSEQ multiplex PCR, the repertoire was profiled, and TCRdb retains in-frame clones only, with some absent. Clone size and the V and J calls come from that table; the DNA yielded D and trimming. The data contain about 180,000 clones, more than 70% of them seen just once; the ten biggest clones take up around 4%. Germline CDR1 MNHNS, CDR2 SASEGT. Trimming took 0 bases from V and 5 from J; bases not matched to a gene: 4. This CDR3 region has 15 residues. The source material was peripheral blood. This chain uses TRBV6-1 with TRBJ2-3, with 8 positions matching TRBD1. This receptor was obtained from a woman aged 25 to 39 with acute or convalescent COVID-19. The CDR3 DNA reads TGTGCCAGCAGTGAAGCTCAGGGGGCCGGAGATACGCAGTATTTT. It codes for CASSEAQGAGDTQYF.